This T cell receptor (beta chain) was identified in a study of blood T cell repertoires in COVID-19. Turning to the study itself: Acute-phase and convalescent COVID-19 samples originated in the United States, Italy and Spain. T cells, B-cell-depleted T cells, or PBMCs supplied cDNA or gDNA.

Authors' processing steps: Reference gene primer amplification gave nucleated cell count estimates. Sequenced by immunoSEQ multiplex PCR; TCRdb stores in-frame clones only, minus some. From that table come the V and J calls and clone size; the DNA was used to work out D and trimming. Of 30,000 to 50,000 clones listed, more than 80% were seen once; the top ten hold roughly 4.5%. Sequencing was done on a sample of peripheral blood. This receptor was identified in a man in his 60s with acute or convalescent COVID-19.

Here the CDR3 DNA reads TGTGCCAGTAGTATAGGACAGACGGATTTCCAAGAGACCCAGTACTTC. Amino acid sequence: CASSIGQTDFQETQYF. J is TRBJ2-5 and V is TRBV19; a weak D match, TRBD1 (5 bases). The ends were cut back, 1 base at V and 1 base at J, with 13 bases in the middle. The CDR3 covers 16 residues. CDR1 and CDR2 from the germline V gene are LNHDA and SQIVND (reference sequence).